The 25 T cell receptor beta chains reported below all come from one sample, sequenced in a study of shared T cell receptors in the human thymus. Assay: immunoSEQ multiplex PCR; the TCRdb copy retains only in-frame clones and omits some. The repertoire consists of hundreds of thousands of clones, with approximately 89% occurring once and the leading ten covering about 0.0094%. In addition, the sample was reused for a study of human thymus T cells.

Source material: thymocytes. Receptors originate from a boy in the first two years of life with a congenital heart defect.

The chain combines TRBV7-9 with TRBJ2-2; the match to TRBD1 covers 10 bases. V was clipped by 1 base and J by 9 bases; unmatched bases: 14. CDR3 size: 18 residues. The germline V gene has CDR1 SEHNR and CDR2 FQNEAQ (reference sequence). This CDR3 reads CASSLVPLPWDRGRELFF. For the CDR3, the DNA is TGTGCCAGCAGCTTAGTCCCCCTACCGTGGGACAGGGGTAGGGAGCTGTTTTTT.

The rearrangement joins TRBV28 to TRBJ1-5, with a weak D call TRBD1 (6 bases). Germline V gives CDR1 MDHEN, CDR2 SYDVKM. This CDR3 comprises 16 residues. V was clipped by 6 bases and J by 5 bases, with 20 bases between them. The CDR3 spells CASSPAFGGRDQPQHF. The CDR3 bases are TGTGCCAGCAGCCCCGCGTTCGGGGGGCGAGATCAGCCCCAGCATTTT.

The gene calls are TRBV12-5 and TRBJ1-2, with a possible D match to TRBD1 (6 bases). The germline V gene encodes CDR1 LGHNT and CDR2 FRNRAP. With 4 bases removed from V and 4 bases from J, the gap between germline ends came to 28 bases. The CDR3 spans 19 residues. CDR3 in amino acids: CASGWTTHKQGSRGYGYTF. The CDR3 bases are TGTGCTAGTGGTTGGACCACCCACAAACAGGGAAGTCGGGGCTATGGCTACACCTTC.

The chain is built from TRBV4-1 and TRBJ2-6; a weak D match, TRBD2 (5 bases). The V end lost 0 bases, the J end lost 1 base, and 10 bases lay between the germline ends. This CDR3 spans 17 amino acids. Germline V CDR1 and CDR2: MGHRA, YSYEKL. CDR3 nucleotides: TGCGCCAGCAGCCAAGAATATCGGGGATCTGGGGCCAACGTCCTGACTTTC. As protein: CASSQEYRGSGANVLTF.

This clone occurred a few times. The J gene is TRBJ1-1, the V gene TRBV18, with D tentatively TRBD1 (5 bases). V was pared by 3 bases and J by 5 bases, with 22 bases between. There are 17 residues in the CDR3. Germline CDR1 reads KGHSH; CDR2 reads LQKENI. The DNA for the CDR3 is TGTGCCAGCTCACCCCGGACGGGGGAGGTGTTGGGAACTGAAGCTTTCTTT. As protein: CASSPRTGEVLGTEAFF.

Concerning this clone: Other DNA sequences in this sample translate to the same CDR3. This chain connects TRBV5-6 to TRBJ1-6, with D possibly being TRBD1 (6 bases). The CDR3 is 18 amino acids. V was pared by 0 bases and J by 0 bases, with 13 bases between. Germline values: CDR1 SGHDT, CDR2 YYEEEE. The CDR3 nucleotides read TGTGCCAGCAGCTTGGCGGGGGGCCTGAGCTCCTATAATTCACCCCTCCACTTT. Translation gives CASSLAGGLSSYNSPLHF.

The rearrangement joins TRBV2 to TRBJ1-1; TRBD1 is a possible D gene (6 bases). The CDR3 covers 14 residues. Trimming took off 5 bases at V and 4 bases at J, with 14 bases between the two ends. CDR1 SNHLY and CDR2 FYNNEI come from the germline V gene. The CDR3 is CASSSRQVGTEAFF. CDR3 DNA sequence: TGTGCCAGCAGTTCCCGACAGGTAGGCACTGAAGCTTTCTTT.

The genes are TRBV4-3 and TRBJ2-1; 7 positions match TRBD1. With V trimmed by 0 bases and J by 4 bases, 9 bases remained unmatched. The germline V gene has CDR1 LGHNA and CDR2 YSLEER. The CDR3 contains 17 residues. CDR3: CASSQEGPDRPYNEQFF. The DNA of the CDR3 is TGCGCCAGCAGCCAAGAGGGACCGGACAGGCCTTACAATGAGCAGTTCTTC.

The genes are TRBV30 and TRBJ2-1, with 12 positions matching TRBD2. Germline V gene lookup returns CDR1 GTSNPN and CDR2 SVGIG (reference sequence). V trimming: 7 bases; J trimming: 3 bases; junction bases outside the gene matches: 10. There are 16 residues in the CDR3. This CDR3 reads CASILWTSGIYNEQFF. In nucleotides, the CDR3 is TGTGCCTCAATCCTTTGGACTAGCGGGATCTACAATGAGCAGTTCTTC.

This clone showed up just once. CDR3 coding DNA: TGCGCCAGCGCCGACGGAGGGGATAATTCACCCCTCCACTTT. Its protein is CASADGGDNSPLHF. This chain uses TRBV4-1 with TRBJ1-6; D is perhaps TRBD1 (5 bases). Germline lookup yields CDR1 MGHRA and CDR2 YSYEKL. The CDR3 is made up of 14 amino acids. Deletions cut 8 bases from V and 5 bases from J, with 13 bases between.

The V and J genes are TRBV4-1 and TRBJ2-3, with 11 bases lining up with TRBD1. This CDR3 is 16 amino acids long. After removal of 6 bases from V and 6 bases from J, the junction contained 11 bases not matched to a gene. Germline V CDR1 and CDR2: MGHRA, YSYEKL. The CDR3, as DNA: TGCGCCAGCAGGGAAGATCGGGACAGGGGGACCGATACGCAGTATTTT. The encoded protein is CASREDRDRGTDTQYF.

The chain recombines TRBV5-4 with TRBJ2-1; 9 bases match TRBD2. Germline V CDR1 and CDR2: SGHNT, YYREEE (reference sequence). J was trimmed by 6 bases and V by 2 bases; bases with no gene match: 6. This CDR3 has 15 residues. CDR3 DNA sequence: TGTGCCAGCAGCTTAGGAGCGGGAGGCACCAATGAGCAGTTCTTC. It encodes CASSLGAGGTNEQFF.

The chain combines TRBV27 with TRBJ2-7; maybe TRBD2 (6 bases). This CDR3 spans 12 amino acids. Germline-derived CDR1 and CDR2 are MNHEY and SMNVEV (reference sequence). Trimming pared 5 bases from V and 7 bases from J, leaving 12 bases between. The CDR3 spells CASSTSRLEQYF. The CDR3 bases are TGTGCCAGCAGTACTAGCCGCCTGGAGCAGTACTTC.

The gene calls are TRBV19 and TRBJ2-7; 7 positions agree with TRBD2. V was clipped by 9 bases and J by 0 bases; unmatched bases: 8. The CDR3 spans 14 residues. CDR1 LNHDA and CDR2 SQIVND come from the germline V gene (reference sequence). CDR3 sequence (DNA): TGTGCCAGCTCCGATAGCGGGTTCTCCTACGAGCAGTACTTC. Translating gives CASSDSGFSYEQYF.

The genes are TRBV6-5 and TRBJ1-2; the D gene is possibly TRBD1 (5 bases). The V gene's germline CDR1 is MNHEY and CDR2 SVGAGI. The V end was cut by 6 bases, the J end by 6 bases, with 11 bases between. The CDR3 is 12 amino acids. Here the CDR3 DNA reads TGTGCCAGCAGACCTACAGGTCATGGCTACACCTTC. As protein: CASRPTGHGYTF.

The gene calls are TRBV7-2 and TRBJ1-2; 8 nucleotides line up with TRBD1. Germline assignment: CDR1 SGHTA and CDR2 FQGNSA. The CDR3 spans 18 residues. J was trimmed by 7 bases and V by 4 bases; bases with no gene match: 20. CDR3: CASSCPPGTGPGYCGYTF. Written as DNA, the CDR3 is TGTGCCAGCAGCTGCCCCCCCGGGACAGGCCCGGGGTACTGTGGCTACACCTTC.

V gene TRBV7-9 combines with J gene TRBJ1-5, with D unclear. The V end lost 5 bases, the J end lost 6 bases, and 17 bases lay between the germline ends. This CDR3 is 15 amino acids long. Germline lookup yields CDR1 SEHNR and CDR2 FQNEAQ (reference sequence). The CDR3 coding sequence is TGTGCCAGCAGCCCAAACGACGGGGTCGGTCAGCCCCAGCATTTT. This gives the protein CASSPNDGVGQPQHF.

The chain recombines TRBV6-1 with TRBJ1-4; D is possibly TRBD1 (6 bases). Germline CDR1 reads MNHNS; CDR2 reads SASEGT. The V end lost 1 base, the J end lost 7 bases, and 7 bases lay between the germline ends. The CDR3 is made up of 13 amino acids. Here the CDR3 reads CASSEGDTEKLFF. The DNA of the CDR3 is TGTGCCAGCAGTGAAGGGGACACTGAAAAACTGTTTTTT.

The V gene is TRBV30, the J gene TRBJ1-6; possibly TRBD1 for D (5 bases). CDR1 and CDR2 (germline): GTSNPN, SVGIG (reference sequence). The V gene lost 5 bases and the J gene lost 6 bases, with 8 bases spanning the gap. The CDR3 contains 12 residues. CDR3 nucleotide sequence: TGTGCCTGGGGACATGGTAATTCACCCCTCCACTTT. It is translated as CAWGHGNSPLHF.

This chain links TRBV6-6 with TRBJ2-4, with a tentative D call TRBD2 (5 bases). V dropped 0 bases and J dropped 0 bases, with 9 bases sitting between them. This CDR3 is 16 amino acids long. CDR1 is MNHNY, CDR2 SVGAGI, per germline (reference sequence). CDR3 amino acids: CASSYSEAAAKNIQYF. CDR3 sequence (DNA): TGTGCCAGCAGTTACTCCGAAGCGGCAGCCAAAAACATTCAGTACTTC.

The gene calls are TRBV28 and TRBJ1-1; the D gene is possibly TRBD1 (6 bases). Trimming removed 3 bases at V and 8 bases at J, with 22 bases between. Germline values: CDR1 MDHEN, CDR2 SYDVKM. The CDR3 sequence is 16 residues long. CDR3 sequence reads: CASSFSPGGREVEAFF. CDR3 coding DNA: TGTGCCAGCAGTTTTTCCCCTGGGGGGCGGGAGGTGGAAGCTTTCTTT.

This chain joins TRBV10-3 and TRBJ1-5; a weak D match, TRBD1 (5 bases). This CDR3 is built from 14 residues. V was shortened by 2 bases and J by 4 bases, with 9 bases between the two germline ends. Germline CDR1 is ENHRY and CDR2 is SYGVKD. The CDR3: CAISEEQDNQPQHF. The CDR3 coding sequence is TGTGCCATCAGTGAGGAACAGGATAATCAGCCCCAGCATTTT.

The gene calls are TRBV28 and TRBJ1-2; possibly TRBD1 for D (6 bases). CDR1 and CDR2 from the germline V gene are MDHEN and SYDVKM. The CDR3 sequence is 13 residues long. V lost 3 bases to trimming and J lost 7 bases, with 12 bases between them. This CDR3 is CASSFSGVGGYTF. The DNA for the CDR3 is TGTGCCAGCAGTTTTTCAGGGGTGGGTGGCTACACCTTC.

The gene calls are TRBV11-3 and TRBJ2-7, with D perhaps TRBD2 (6 bases). Looked up from germline, CDR1 is SGHNT and CDR2 is YENEEA. V was clipped by 0 bases and J by 5 bases, with 8 bases between them. This CDR3 region has 13 residues. CDR3 region: CASSLEEGDEQYF. CDR3 coding DNA: TGTGCCAGCAGCTTAGAGGAGGGTGACGAGCAGTACTTC.

The chain recombines TRBV12-5 with TRBJ2-3, with 8 bases identical to TRBD2. V shed 3 bases, J shed 6 bases, and the junction held 2 bases outside the gene matches. Germline loops: CDR1 LGHNT, CDR2 FRNRAP. This CDR3 is 13 amino acids long. The CDR3 is CASGLAGADTQYF. CDR3 nucleotides: TGTGCTAGTGGTTTAGCGGGGGCCGATACGCAGTATTTT.